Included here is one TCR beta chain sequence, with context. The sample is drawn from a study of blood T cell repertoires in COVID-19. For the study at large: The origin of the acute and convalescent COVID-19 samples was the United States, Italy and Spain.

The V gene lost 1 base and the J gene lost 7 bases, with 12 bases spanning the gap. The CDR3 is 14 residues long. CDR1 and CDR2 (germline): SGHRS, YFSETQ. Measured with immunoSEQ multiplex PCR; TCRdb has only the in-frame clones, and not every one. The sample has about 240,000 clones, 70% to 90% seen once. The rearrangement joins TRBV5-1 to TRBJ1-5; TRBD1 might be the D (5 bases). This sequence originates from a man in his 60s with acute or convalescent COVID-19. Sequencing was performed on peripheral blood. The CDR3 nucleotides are TGCGCCAGCAGCTTGACAGGAGGGCAACAGCCCCAGCATTTT. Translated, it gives CASSLTGGQQPQHF.